Following are 3 T cell receptor beta chains from one sample sequenced in a study of cytomegalovirus exposure and HLA in healthy donors. Amplification used 60 Vbeta primers and 13 Jbeta primers. The assay was immunoSEQ multiplex PCR, and TCRdb's table has in-frame clones only and misses some. The sample consists of about 110,000 clones, approximately 79% of them appearing once. The sequencing input was PBMCs. Receptor source: a woman between 40 and 50 years old in good health and CMV-seropositive.

The rearrangement links TRBV7-6 to TRBJ2-2; no firm D call. With 4 bases removed from V and 3 bases from J, the gap between germline ends came to 6 bases. Per germline, CDR1 SGHVS and CDR2 FNYEAQ. The CDR3 totals 13 residues. The CDR3 nucleotides read TGTGCCAGCAGCTCCTCCGACACCGGGGAGCTGTTTTTT. Residues: CASSSSDTGELFF.

This clone appeared a single time. The chain recombines TRBV11-2 with TRBJ1-4; maybe TRBD1 (6 bases). The CDR3 length is 16 residues. CDR1 and CDR2 (germline): SGHAT, FQNNGV. The V and J ends lost 3 bases and 3 bases respectively, with 14 bases between them. The CDR3 loop is CASSFSSAGANEKLFF. The DNA for the CDR3 is TGTGCCAGCAGCTTTTCTTCGGCAGGGGCTAATGAAAAACTGTTTTTT.

This chain joins TRBV9 and TRBJ2-1; 7 nucleotides align to TRBD1. After removal of 0 bases from V and 3 bases from J, the junction contained 3 bases not matched to a gene. Germline-derived CDR1 and CDR2 are SGDLS and YYNGEE. The CDR3 has 15 amino acids. This CDR3 reads CASSVEGTDYNEQFF. The CDR3 nucleotides are TGTGCCAGCAGCGTAGAGGGGACAGACTACAATGAGCAGTTCTTC.